A selection of T cell receptor beta chains follows, all from one sample in a study of early T cells in non-severe SARS-CoV-2 infection. One entry per CDR3 protein, called by TCRdb with MiXCR from the 5' RACE reads. The data contain more than 50,000 distinct CDR3 sequences, roughly 13% of them singletons. The sample here was whole blood, taken at baseline. The receptors here all came from an adult who was a healthcare worker with PCR-confirmed SARS-CoV-2 infection or an uninfected control (not recorded which). Both conserved end residues are part of each CDR3. A D gene is named only where the DNA matches it firmly. Some rows have no size entry. The others give once, few or many, or a class for an expanded clone.

d_call: .; j_call: TRBJ1-2; cdr3_length: 15; v_call: TRBV7-6; clone_size: medium-sized; cdr3_aa: CASSLADAGTYGYTF; cdr3_nt: TGTGCCAGCAGCTTAGCAGACGCCGGGACATATGGCTACACCTTC
d_call: TRBD2; j_call: TRBJ2-3; cdr3_length: 16; v_call: TRBV7-2; clone_size: .; cdr3_aa: CASSLVAGKRTDTQYF; cdr3_nt: TGTGCCAGCAGCTTAGTAGCGGGGAAGAGGACAGATACGCAGTATTTT
d_call: .; j_call: TRBJ1-6; cdr3_length: 15; v_call: TRBV6-1; clone_size: few; cdr3_aa: CASRYRASYNSPLHF; cdr3_nt: TGTGCCAGCCGTTACAGGGCCTCCTATAATTCACCCCTCCACTTT
d_call: .; j_call: TRBJ1-1; cdr3_length: 15; v_call: TRBV7-9; clone_size: .; cdr3_aa: CASSLAGSSGTEAFF; cdr3_nt: TGTGCCAGCAGCTTAGCGGGGTCCTCAGGAACTGAAGCTTTCTTT
d_call: .; j_call: TRBJ2-7; cdr3_length: 13; v_call: TRBV12-3/TRBV12-4; clone_size: many; cdr3_aa: CASSFGLAPEQYF; cdr3_nt: TGTGCCAGCAGTTTCGGTCTAGCTCCCGAGCAGTACTTC
d_call: TRBD1; j_call: TRBJ2-2; cdr3_length: 15; v_call: TRBV6-2/TRBV6-3; clone_size: .; cdr3_aa: CASSTGTGDTGELFF; cdr3_nt: TGTGCCAGCAGTACCGGGACAGGGGACACCGGGGAGCTGTTTTTT
d_call: .; j_call: TRBJ2-2; cdr3_length: 14; v_call: TRBV9; clone_size: .; cdr3_aa: CASSGRTEAGELFF; cdr3_nt: TGTGCCAGCAGCGGGAGGACGGAAGCCGGGGAGCTGTTTTTT
d_call: TRBD2; j_call: TRBJ2-3; cdr3_length: 12; v_call: TRBV7-9; clone_size: many; cdr3_aa: CASGGETDTQYF; cdr3_nt: TGTGCCAGCGGGGGGGAGACAGATACGCAGTATTTT
d_call: TRBD1; j_call: TRBJ1-1; cdr3_length: 16; v_call: TRBV12-5; clone_size: few; cdr3_aa: CASGSPDRGLRTEAFF; cdr3_nt: TGTGCTAGTGGTTCCCCCGACAGGGGGTTGCGCACTGAAGCTTTCTTT
d_call: TRBD1; j_call: TRBJ1-5; cdr3_length: 17; v_call: TRBV28; clone_size: many; cdr3_aa: CASSLGYKGGSGQPQHF; cdr3_nt: TGTGCCAGCAGTTTAGGGTACAAAGGGGGCTCTGGTCAGCCCCAGCATTTT
d_call: .; j_call: TRBJ2-5; cdr3_length: 16; v_call: TRBV7-8; clone_size: few; cdr3_aa: CASSSRTVKREETQYF; cdr3_nt: TGTGCCAGCAGCTCCCGGACCGTAAAGCGAGAAGAGACCCAGTACTTC
d_call: .; j_call: TRBJ1-2; cdr3_length: 14; v_call: TRBV12-3/TRBV12-4; clone_size: few; cdr3_aa: CASIPTGANYGYTF; cdr3_nt: TGTGCCAGCATCCCGACGGGGGCTAACTATGGCTACACCTTC
d_call: .; j_call: TRBJ1-6; cdr3_length: 16; v_call: TRBV10-3; clone_size: .; cdr3_aa: CAISDPRGGNNSPLHF; cdr3_nt: TGTGCCATCAGTGACCCTAGGGGGGGGAATAATTCACCCCTCCACTTT
d_call: TRBD2; j_call: TRBJ2-2; cdr3_length: 16; v_call: TRBV5-4; clone_size: .; cdr3_aa: CASTGLAGGFGGELFF; cdr3_nt: TGTGCCAGCACCGGACTAGCGGGAGGGTTTGGCGGGGAGCTGTTTTTT
d_call: .; j_call: TRBJ2-3; cdr3_length: 17; v_call: TRBV11-3; clone_size: once; cdr3_aa: CASSRRTTSLGTDTQYF; cdr3_nt: TGTGCCAGCAGCCGGAGGACTACAAGCCTTGGCACAGATACGCAGTATTTT
d_call: .; j_call: TRBJ1-6; cdr3_length: 12; v_call: TRBV27; clone_size: .; cdr3_aa: CASSLINSPLHF; cdr3_nt: TGTGCCAGCAGTTTAATAAATTCACCCCTCCACTTT
d_call: TRBD2; j_call: TRBJ2-5; cdr3_length: 14; v_call: TRBV7-2; clone_size: .; cdr3_aa: CASSLAGPQETQYF; cdr3_nt: TGTGCCAGCAGTCTAGCGGGCCCTCAAGAGACCCAGTACTTC
d_call: TRBD2; j_call: TRBJ2-3; cdr3_length: 15; v_call: TRBV11-3; clone_size: few; cdr3_aa: CASSSSGTSADTQYF; cdr3_nt: TGTGCCAGCAGCAGTAGCGGGACGTCCGCAGATACGCAGTATTTT
d_call: TRBD1; j_call: TRBJ2-7; cdr3_length: 13; v_call: TRBV4-2; clone_size: many; cdr3_aa: CASSQADRDEQYF; cdr3_nt: TGTGCCAGCAGCCAAGCGGACAGGGACGAGCAGTACTTC
d_call: TRBD1; j_call: TRBJ1-1; cdr3_length: 15; v_call: TRBV28; clone_size: many; cdr3_aa: CASRAGTGGFTEAFF; cdr3_nt: TGTGCCAGCAGGGCCGGGACAGGGGGCTTCACTGAAGCTTTCTTT
d_call: .; j_call: TRBJ2-7; cdr3_length: 10; v_call: TRBV6-6; clone_size: many; cdr3_aa: CASKGDEQYF; cdr3_nt: TGTGCCAGCAAGGGGGACGAGCAGTACTTC
d_call: .; j_call: TRBJ2-7; cdr3_length: 16; v_call: TRBV12-3/TRBV12-4; clone_size: .; cdr3_aa: CASSRPAGRDSYEQYF; cdr3_nt: TGTGCCAGCAGCCGTCCGGCGGGGAGGGACAGCTACGAGCAGTACTTC
d_call: TRBD2; j_call: TRBJ2-5; cdr3_length: 16; v_call: TRBV20-1; clone_size: few; cdr3_aa: CSAVKAGTSGQETQYF; cdr3_nt: TGCAGTGCCGTAAAGGCCGGGACTAGCGGCCAAGAGACCCAGTACTTC
d_call: .; j_call: TRBJ1-2; cdr3_length: 11; v_call: TRBV18; clone_size: .; cdr3_aa: CASSPGVGYTF; cdr3_nt: TGTGCCAGCTCACCGGGGGTCGGCTACACCTTC
d_call: TRBD1; j_call: TRBJ2-2; cdr3_length: 16; v_call: TRBV6-6; clone_size: few; cdr3_aa: CASRLGQGGNTGELFF; cdr3_nt: TGTGCCAGCAGACTGGGACAGGGGGGGAACACCGGGGAGCTGTTTTTT
d_call: TRBD2; j_call: TRBJ2-5; cdr3_length: 14; v_call: TRBV11-2; clone_size: many; cdr3_aa: CASRRTGGAETQYF; cdr3_nt: TGTGCCAGCAGACGAACCGGGGGGGCTGAGACCCAGTACTTC
d_call: .; j_call: TRBJ2-2; cdr3_length: 17; v_call: TRBV3-1; clone_size: .; cdr3_aa: CASSQDGWGTNTGELFF; cdr3_nt: TGTGCCAGCAGCCAAGACGGTTGGGGGACGAACACCGGGGAGCTGTTTTTT
d_call: TRBD2; j_call: TRBJ2-5; cdr3_length: 14; v_call: TRBV13; clone_size: .; cdr3_aa: CASSALAEVETQYF; cdr3_nt: TGTGCCAGCAGCGCACTAGCGGAGGTAGAGACCCAGTACTTC
d_call: .; j_call: TRBJ2-2; cdr3_length: 12; v_call: TRBV5-1; clone_size: few; cdr3_aa: CASRVYSGELFF; cdr3_nt: TGCGCCAGCAGAGTTTACTCCGGGGAGCTGTTTTTT
d_call: .; j_call: TRBJ2-1; cdr3_length: 12; v_call: TRBV5-4; clone_size: few; cdr3_aa: CASSTTGNEQFF; cdr3_nt: TGTGCCAGCAGCACCACCGGTAATGAGCAGTTCTTC
d_call: .; j_call: TRBJ1-1; cdr3_length: 19; v_call: TRBV7-2; clone_size: .; cdr3_aa: CASSLALGQTWKMNTEAFF; cdr3_nt: TGTGCCAGCAGCTTAGCGTTAGGACAGACGTGGAAGATGAACACTGAAGCTTTCTTT
d_call: .; j_call: TRBJ2-7; cdr3_length: 14; v_call: TRBV27; clone_size: few; cdr3_aa: CASSFTGRNYEQYF; cdr3_nt: TGTGCCAGCAGTTTCACGGGGCGGAACTACGAGCAGTACTTC
d_call: .; j_call: TRBJ2-7; cdr3_length: 12; v_call: TRBV6-5; clone_size: .; cdr3_aa: CASSYSGGPKHF; cdr3_nt: TGTGCCAGCAGTTACTCCGGGGGGCCCAAGCACTTC
d_call: .; j_call: TRBJ1-1; cdr3_length: 12; v_call: TRBV20-1; clone_size: .; cdr3_aa: CSATPKRLEAFF; cdr3_nt: TGCAGTGCTACACCGAAACGACTGGAAGCTTTCTTT
d_call: .; j_call: TRBJ2-7; cdr3_length: 14; v_call: TRBV21-1; clone_size: many; cdr3_aa: CASSKTGGRYEQYF; cdr3_nt: TGTGCCAGCAGCAAGACGGGGGGGCGGTACGAGCAGTACTTC
d_call: .; j_call: TRBJ1-4; cdr3_length: 17; v_call: TRBV27; clone_size: few; cdr3_aa: CASSLAAPGATNEKLFF; cdr3_nt: TGTGCCAGCAGTTTAGCGGCCCCCGGAGCAACTAATGAAAAACTGTTTTTT
d_call: .; j_call: TRBJ1-1; cdr3_length: 14; v_call: TRBV29-1; clone_size: few; cdr3_aa: CSVVLGLLNTEAFF; cdr3_nt: TGCAGCGTTGTGCTGGGGCTACTGAACACTGAAGCTTTCTTT
d_call: .; j_call: TRBJ2-2; cdr3_length: 14; v_call: TRBV11-2; clone_size: .; cdr3_aa: CASSYGSETGELFF; cdr3_nt: TGTGCCAGCAGCTACGGCTCGGAGACCGGGGAGCTGTTTTTT
d_call: .; j_call: TRBJ2-7; cdr3_length: 14; v_call: TRBV30; clone_size: few; cdr3_aa: CAWTYQRVSYEQYF; cdr3_nt: TGTGCCTGGACTTACCAGCGGGTATCCTACGAGCAGTACTTC
d_call: TRBD1; j_call: TRBJ2-2; cdr3_length: 13; v_call: TRBV20-1; clone_size: .; cdr3_aa: CSARTGGDGELFF; cdr3_nt: TGCAGTGCGAGGACAGGGGGCGACGGGGAGCTGTTTTTT
d_call: .; j_call: TRBJ1-1; cdr3_length: 13; v_call: TRBV7-3; clone_size: many; cdr3_aa: CASSLWLGVEAFF; cdr3_nt: TGTGCCAGCAGCTTATGGTTAGGGGTTGAAGCTTTCTTT
d_call: .; j_call: TRBJ2-1; cdr3_length: 14; v_call: TRBV15; clone_size: many; cdr3_aa: CATSRDRPTMRQFF; cdr3_nt: TGTGCCACCAGCAGAGATCGACCCACAATGAGGCAGTTCTTC
d_call: .; j_call: TRBJ2-3; cdr3_length: 14; v_call: TRBV20-1; clone_size: many; cdr3_aa: CSARGYGMGDTQYF; cdr3_nt: TGCAGTGCTAGAGGATATGGGATGGGGGATACGCAGTATTTT
d_call: .; j_call: TRBJ1-1; cdr3_length: 15; v_call: TRBV24-1; clone_size: .; cdr3_aa: CATSDLWPGRTEAFF; cdr3_nt: TGTGCCACCAGTGATTTATGGCCAGGGAGAACTGAAGCTTTCTTT
d_call: TRBD1; j_call: TRBJ1-4; cdr3_length: 17; v_call: TRBV7-8; clone_size: once; cdr3_aa: CASSHDRDGRTNEKLFF; cdr3_nt: TGTGCCAGCAGTCATGACAGGGACGGACGAACTAATGAAAAACTGTTTTTT
d_call: .; j_call: TRBJ1-1; cdr3_length: 13; v_call: TRBV28; clone_size: .; cdr3_aa: CASSAGMNTEAFF; cdr3_nt: TGTGCCAGCAGTGCAGGAATGAACACTGAAGCTTTCTTT
d_call: .; j_call: TRBJ2-7; cdr3_length: 13; v_call: TRBV10-2; clone_size: few; cdr3_aa: CASCWGQTYEQYF; cdr3_nt: TGCGCCAGCTGTTGGGGGCAGACCTACGAGCAGTACTTC
d_call: TRBD1; j_call: TRBJ1-1; cdr3_length: 14; v_call: TRBV28; clone_size: few; cdr3_aa: CASSRTGVNTEAFF; cdr3_nt: TGTGCCAGCAGTAGGACAGGGGTGAACACTGAAGCTTTCTTT
d_call: .; j_call: TRBJ2-7; cdr3_length: 11; v_call: TRBV7-2; clone_size: .; cdr3_aa: CASSLAHEQYF; cdr3_nt: TGTGCCAGCAGCTTAGCCCACGAGCAGTACTTC
d_call: .; j_call: TRBJ1-5; cdr3_length: 13; v_call: TRBV24-1; clone_size: .; cdr3_aa: CATSDLVNQPQHF; cdr3_nt: TGTGCCACCAGTGATCTGGTGAATCAGCCCCAGCATTTT
d_call: TRBD2; j_call: TRBJ2-1; cdr3_length: 15; v_call: TRBV3-1; clone_size: few; cdr3_aa: CASSPGTSGGHEQFF; cdr3_nt: TGTGCCAGCAGCCCCGGGACTAGCGGGGGGCATGAGCAGTTCTTC
d_call: .; j_call: TRBJ1-6; cdr3_length: 14; v_call: TRBV12-3/TRBV12-4; clone_size: .; cdr3_aa: CASSRRGDGSPLHF; cdr3_nt: TGTGCCAGCAGTAGGAGAGGCGACGGTTCACCCCTCCACTTT
d_call: TRBD1; j_call: TRBJ2-3; cdr3_length: 14; v_call: TRBV5-8; clone_size: .; cdr3_aa: CASSSQGAGDTQYF; cdr3_nt: TGTGCCAGCAGCTCTCAGGGGGCAGGAGATACGCAGTATTTT
d_call: .; j_call: TRBJ2-1; cdr3_length: 17; v_call: TRBV24-1; clone_size: few; cdr3_aa: CATSATLLKGRYNEQFF; cdr3_nt: TGTGCCACCAGTGCTACCCTCCTTAAGGGGCGGTACAATGAGCAGTTCTTC
d_call: TRBD2; j_call: TRBJ2-7; cdr3_length: 15; v_call: TRBV7-2; clone_size: medium-sized; cdr3_aa: CASKESSGRASEQYF; cdr3_nt: TGTGCCAGCAAGGAGAGTAGCGGGAGGGCGAGCGAGCAGTACTTC
d_call: .; j_call: TRBJ2-7; cdr3_length: 12; v_call: TRBV29-1; clone_size: many; cdr3_aa: CSVEDGDYEQYF; cdr3_nt: TGCAGCGTTGAGGACGGGGACTACGAGCAGTACTTC
d_call: .; j_call: TRBJ2-7; cdr3_length: 13; v_call: TRBV4-1; clone_size: many; cdr3_aa: CASSTAAAYEQYF; cdr3_nt: TGCGCCAGCAGCACAGCCGCCGCGTACGAGCAGTACTTC
d_call: TRBD1; j_call: TRBJ2-1; cdr3_length: 16; v_call: TRBV24-1; clone_size: few; cdr3_aa: CATSDPTGGEDNEQFF; cdr3_nt: TGTGCCACCAGTGACCCGACAGGGGGCGAGGACAATGAGCAGTTCTTC